The 23 T cell receptor beta chains reported below all come from one sample, sequenced in a study of cytomegalovirus exposure and HLA in healthy donors. Method: immunoSEQ multiplex PCR; TCRdb's copy keeps in-frame clones and lacks some. The profile covers some 210,000 clones, with roughly 85% appearing a single time and 4.5% to 6% taken by the ten largest. Source material: PBMCs. These receptors originate from a woman aged 18-29 years in good health and CMV-seronegative.

This clone has a handful of counts. In nucleotides, the CDR3 is TGTGCCAGCAGCACCAGGGGGCCACTAGTAGAGCAGTTCTTC. Encoded protein: CASSTRGPLVEQFF. V gene TRBV13 combines with J gene TRBJ2-1; 8 bases map to TRBD1. The CDR3 extends over 14 amino acids. V lost 5 bases to trimming and J lost 10 bases; unmatched junction nucleotides: 10. Looked up from germline, CDR1 is PRHDT and CDR2 is FYEKMQ (reference sequence). Full variable domain (remainder filled in from reference TRBV13 and TRBJ2-1): AAGVIQSPRHLIKEKRETATLKCYPIPRHDTVYWYQQGPGQDPQFLISFYEKMQSDKGSIPDRFSAQQFSDYHSELNMSSLELGDSALYFCASSTRGPLVEQFFGPGTRLTVL.

The chain combines TRBV30 with TRBJ1-5; D gene ambiguous. The length of the CDR3 is 14 residues. Trimming took off 1 base at V and 1 base at J, with 8 bases between the two ends. From germline, CDR1 is GTSNPN and CDR2 SVGIG (reference sequence). The CDR3 DNA sequence: TGTGCCTGGAGTGCGGGCAGGAGCAATCAGCCCCAGCATTTT. Its translation is CAWSAGRSNQPQHF.

The rearrangement joins TRBV27 to TRBJ1-4; 10 bases are a match to TRBD1. Trimming removed 5 bases from V and 1 base from J; junction bases left unmatched: 4. Germline CDR1 reads MNHEY; CDR2 reads SMNVEV (reference sequence). The CDR3 sequence is 16 residues long. The CDR3, as DNA: TGTGCCAGCAGTATTGGACAGGGGGTAACTAATGAAAAACTGTTTTTT. It codes for CASSIGQGVTNEKLFF.

The J gene is TRBJ2-5, the V gene TRBV27; 7 bases are shared with TRBD2. Germline CDR1 is MNHEY and CDR2 is SMNVEV (reference sequence). This CDR3 is built from 15 residues. V gave up 6 bases and J gave up 5 bases; unmatched junction bases: 12. In DNA form, the CDR3 reads TGTGCCAGCAGCTCCCTCCAACCCGGGGGGGAGACCCAGTACTTC. It encodes CASSSLQPGGETQYF.

V is TRBV6-6 and J is TRBJ2-6, with D possibly being TRBD1 (6 bases). The CDR3 is made up of 16 amino acids. Looked up from germline, CDR1 is MNHNY and CDR2 is SVGAGI (reference sequence). Trimming shortened V by 7 bases and J by 0 bases, and 13 bases separated the two germline ends. CDR3 bases: TGTGCCAGCACCCCGGGACACTTCTCTGGGGCCAACGTCCTGACTTTC. Its protein is CASTPGHFSGANVLTF.

The chain joins TRBV30 to TRBJ1-6; 8 positions agree with TRBD1. This CDR3 has 14 residues. The J segment lost 7 bases and the V segment lost 2 bases, leaving 4 bases of the junction unmatched. Germline CDR1 is GTSNPN and CDR2 is SVGIG (reference sequence). The CDR3 loop reads CAWSFDRGNSPLHF. CDR3 sequence (DNA): TGTGCCTGGAGTTTCGACAGGGGAAATTCACCCCTCCACTTT.

The gene calls are TRBV18 and TRBJ2-7; the D gene is possibly TRBD1 (7 bases). CDR3 length: 15 residues. The germline CDR1 and CDR2 sequences are KGHSH and LQKENI. Trimming removed 4 bases at V and 6 bases at J, with 19 bases between. The CDR3 sequence is CASSREAGPGGEQYF. The DNA for the CDR3 is TGTGCCAGCTCACGCGAGGCGGGGCCAGGGGGCGAGCAGTACTTC.

The chain uses TRBV12-5 and TRBJ1-2; TRBD1 agrees at 8 bases. The trim removed 5 bases at V and 4 bases at J, leaving 6 bases unmatched. From germline, CDR1 is LGHNT and CDR2 FRNRAP. The CDR3 runs 14 residues. The CDR3 reads CASGTGQASYGYTF. Here the CDR3 DNA reads TGTGCTAGTGGTACGGGACAGGCCTCCTATGGCTACACCTTC.

The J gene is TRBJ2-3, the V gene TRBV27, with D possibly matching TRBD2 (6 bases). V was cut by 3 bases and J by 0 bases, with 10 bases left in between. The CDR3 contains 15 residues. Germline V gives CDR1 MNHEY, CDR2 SMNVEV (reference sequence). The CDR3 DNA follows: TGTGCCAGCAGTTTTTCTAGCGATAGCACAGATACGCAGTATTTT. Encoded protein: CASSFSSDSTDTQYF.

The chain employs TRBV15 and TRBJ1-5; a possible D gene is TRBD1 (6 bases). V lost 4 bases and J lost 5, with 9 bases in between. The germline CDR1 and CDR2 sequences are LNHNV and YYDKDF (reference sequence). This CDR3 is 13 amino acids long. The CDR3 nucleotides are TGTGCCACCAGCAAGGGGGGGGATCAGCCCCAGCATTTT. Its protein is CATSKGGDQPQHF. Full variable domain (missing parts from reference TRBV15 and TRBJ1-5): DAMVIQNPRYQVTQFGKPVTLSCSQTLNHNVMYWYQQKSSQAPKLLFHYYDKDFNNEADTPDNFQSRRPNTSFCFLDIRSPGLGDTAMYLCATSKGGDQPQHFGDGTRLSIL.

J is TRBJ1-2 and V is TRBV23-1; D gene uncertain. TRBV23-1 falls under the ORF class, with uncertain function. Between the trimmed V and J ends, which lost 2 bases and 4 bases, there was a span of 8 bases. The CDR3 totals 13 residues. CDR3 nucleotides: TGCGCCAGCAGTCAACGCTGCTTCTATGGCTACACCTTC. Protein sequence: CASSQRCFYGYTF.

V usage is TRBV5-1 and J usage is TRBJ1-2, with D perhaps matching TRBD1 (5 bases). The CDR3 has 16 residues. V lost 3 bases and J 5 bases, leaving 20 bases between the germline ends. Germline V gene sequence: CDR1 SGHRS, CDR2 YFSETQ. CDR3 in DNA: TGCGCCAGCAGCTCGCCCGGGACGACGCTCGAATATGGCTACACCTTC. Its translation is CASSSPGTTLEYGYTF.

The chain recombines TRBV30 with TRBJ2-7; D is possibly TRBD1 or TRBD2 (5 bases each). This CDR3 is built from 14 residues. Per the germline V gene, CDR1 is GTSNPN and CDR2 is SVGIG (reference sequence). V shed 1 base and J shed 3 bases, with 13 bases lying between them. The CDR3 DNA is TGTGCCTGGAGTGAAGGGGTGGGGAGCTACGAGCAGTACTTC. Residues: CAWSEGVGSYEQYF.

The chain has TRBV27 and TRBJ1-1; TRBD1 agrees at 9 bases. V lost 6 bases, J lost 3 bases, and 20 bases stayed unmatched. Germline CDR1 MNHEY, CDR2 SMNVEV (reference sequence). This CDR3 has 19 amino acids. The CDR3 sequence is CASSHGTGLKFVKDTEAFF. The CDR3 coding sequence is TGTGCCAGCAGCCACGGGACAGGGCTAAAATTTGTAAAGGACACTGAAGCTTTCTTT.

This rearrangement joins TRBV29-1 to TRBJ2-1; D is undetermined. V dropped 3 bases and J dropped 6 bases, with 9 bases sitting between them. CDR1 and CDR2 from the germline V gene are SQVTM and ANQGSEA. The length of the CDR3 is 12 residues. The CDR3 nucleotides read TGCAGCGTTGACGAGGACCGCAATGAGCAGTTCTTC. The encoded protein is CSVDEDRNEQFF.

The genes are TRBV9 and TRBJ2-5; 8 positions match TRBD2. J was trimmed by 7 bases and V by 0 bases; bases with no gene match: 11. The CDR3 is 16 residues long. Germline V gives CDR1 SGDLS, CDR2 YYNGEE. DNA for the CDR3: TGTGCCAGCAGCGTAGGTGTAGCGGGGACACTTGGGACCCAGTACTTC. This sequence encodes CASSVGVAGTLGTQYF.

V and J are TRBV2 and TRBJ1-2, with 7 bases lining up with TRBD1. CDR1 is SNHLY and CDR2 is FYNNEI in the germline V gene. The V and J ends lost 10 bases and 2 bases, in that order; junction bases with no gene match: 7. The CDR3 length is 13 residues. CDR3: CAITTGLNYGYTF. In DNA form, the CDR3 reads TGTGCCATCACGACAGGGTTGAACTATGGCTACACCTTC. The variable domain in full, with the rest retrieved from reference TRBV2 and TRBJ1-2, is EPEVTQTPSHQVTQMGQEVILRCVPISNHLYFYWYRQILGQKVEFLVSFYNNEISEKSEIFDDQFSVERPDGSNFTLKIRSTKLEDSAMYFCAITTGLNYGYTFGSGTRLTVV.

The chain recombines TRBV6-1 with TRBJ2-1, with D possibly being TRBD2 (5 bases). Trimming shortened V by 1 base and J by 3 bases, and 7 bases separated the two germline ends. This CDR3 has 14 residues. The germline gives CDR1 MNHNS, CDR2 SASEGT. CDR3 nucleotides: TGTGCCAGCAGTGAAGACGGGGACTACAATGAGCAGTTCTTC. Its protein product is CASSEDGDYNEQFF.

The chain links TRBV29-1 to TRBJ1-5, with 10 bases matching TRBD1. CDR1 and CDR2 (germline): SQVTM, ANQGSEA. The CDR3 length is 15 residues. The J segment lost 7 bases and the V segment lost 4 bases, leaving 10 bases of the junction unmatched. CDR3 residues: CSVAVGTGARQPQHF. The CDR3 coding sequence is TGCAGCGTTGCCGTCGGGACAGGGGCCCGGCAGCCCCAGCATTTT.

The chain joins TRBV10-3 to TRBJ2-7, with D hard to call. This CDR3 region has 12 residues. V dropped 10 bases and J dropped 5 bases, with 15 bases sitting between them. Germline CDR1 ENHRY, CDR2 SYGVKD. The CDR3 nucleotides are TGTGCCACTGGATTAGGGCTGGACGAGCAGTACTTC. It is translated as CATGLGLDEQYF.

The chain employs TRBV11-2 and TRBJ2-1; TRBD2 matches 14 bases. The ends lost 4 bases at V and 0 bases at J; junction bases unmatched: 8. Germline CDR1 and CDR2: SGHAT and FQNNGV. This CDR3 has 19 residues. DNA of the CDR3: TGTGCCAGCAGCTCCCGGACTAGCGGGGGGCAGAGCTCCTACAATGAGCAGTTCTTC. Translation gives CASSSRTSGGQSSYNEQFF.

The V and J genes are TRBV2 and TRBJ2-3, with D maybe TRBD2 (5 bases). This CDR3 comprises 15 residues. Deletions cut 7 bases from V and 1 base from J, with 15 bases between. Germline values: CDR1 SNHLY, CDR2 FYNNEI. CDR3 sequence: CASTRGPAGTDTQYF. Written as DNA, the CDR3 is TGTGCCAGCACCCGAGGGCCAGCGGGCACAGATACGCAGTATTTT.

In its sample, this clone was seen a few times. The chain employs TRBV2 and TRBJ1-1; a weak D match, TRBD1 (5 bases). Germline-derived CDR1 and CDR2 are SNHLY and FYNNEI. Trimming left V 4 bases short and J 2 bases short, with 17 bases between. CDR3 size: 16 residues. The CDR3 loop reads CASSVQGVWTNTEAFF. The CDR3 DNA reads TGTGCCAGCAGTGTACAAGGGGTGTGGACAAACACTGAAGCTTTCTTT.